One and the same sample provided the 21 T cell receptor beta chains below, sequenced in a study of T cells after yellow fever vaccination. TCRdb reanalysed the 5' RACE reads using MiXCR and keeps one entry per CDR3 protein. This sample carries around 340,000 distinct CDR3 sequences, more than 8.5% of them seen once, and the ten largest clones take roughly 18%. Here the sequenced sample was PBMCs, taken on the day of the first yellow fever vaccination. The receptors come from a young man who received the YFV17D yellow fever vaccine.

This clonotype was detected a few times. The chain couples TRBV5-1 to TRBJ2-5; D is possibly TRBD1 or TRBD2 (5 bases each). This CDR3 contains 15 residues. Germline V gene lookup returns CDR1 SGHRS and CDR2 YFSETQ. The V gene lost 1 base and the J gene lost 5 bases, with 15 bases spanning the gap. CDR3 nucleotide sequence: TGCGCCAGCAGCTTGCGAGGGGCCACATGGGAGACCCAGTACTTC. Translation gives CASSLRGATWETQYF. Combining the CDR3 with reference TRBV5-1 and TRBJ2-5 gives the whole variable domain KAGVTQTPRYLIKTRGQQVTLSCSPISGHRSVSWYQQTPGQGLQFLFEYFSETQRNKGNFPGRFSGRQFSNSRSEMNVSTLELGDSALYLCASSLRGATWETQYFGPGTRLLVL.

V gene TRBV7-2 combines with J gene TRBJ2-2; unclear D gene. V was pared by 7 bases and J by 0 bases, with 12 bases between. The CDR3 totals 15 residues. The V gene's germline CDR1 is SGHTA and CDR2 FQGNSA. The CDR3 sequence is CASTYVLPNTGELFF. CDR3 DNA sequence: TGTGCCAGCACCTACGTCTTACCGAACACCGGGGAGCTGTTTTTT.

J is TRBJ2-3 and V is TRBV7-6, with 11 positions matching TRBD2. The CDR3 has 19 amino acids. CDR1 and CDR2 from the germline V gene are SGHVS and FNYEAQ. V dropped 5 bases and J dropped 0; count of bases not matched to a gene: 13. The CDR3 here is CASSLPRGSGGASTDTQYF. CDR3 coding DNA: TGTGCCAGCAGCCTCCCCCGGGGTAGCGGGGGGGCTAGCACAGATACGCAGTATTTT.

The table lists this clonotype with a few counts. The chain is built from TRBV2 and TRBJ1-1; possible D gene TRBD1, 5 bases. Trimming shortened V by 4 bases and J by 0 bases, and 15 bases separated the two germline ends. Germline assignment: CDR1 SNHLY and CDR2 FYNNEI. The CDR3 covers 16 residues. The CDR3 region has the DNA TGTGCCAGCAGTGTCTTACCAGAGGGGATGAACACTGAAGCTTTCTTT. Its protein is CASSVLPEGMNTEAFF.

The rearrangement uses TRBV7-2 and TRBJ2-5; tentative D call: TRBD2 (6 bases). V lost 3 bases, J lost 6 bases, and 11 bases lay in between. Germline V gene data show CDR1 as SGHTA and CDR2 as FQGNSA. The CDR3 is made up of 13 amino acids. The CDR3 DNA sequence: TGTGCCAGCAGCTTGACGGAGGGGCAGACCCAGTACTTC. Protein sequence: CASSLTEGQTQYF.

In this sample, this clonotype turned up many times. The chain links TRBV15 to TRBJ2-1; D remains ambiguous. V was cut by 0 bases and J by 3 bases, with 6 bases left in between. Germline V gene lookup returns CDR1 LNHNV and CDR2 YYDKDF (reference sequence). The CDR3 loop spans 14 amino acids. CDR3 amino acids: CATSRDQDYNEQFF. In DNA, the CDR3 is TGTGCCACCAGCAGAGACCAGGACTACAATGAGCAGTTCTTC.

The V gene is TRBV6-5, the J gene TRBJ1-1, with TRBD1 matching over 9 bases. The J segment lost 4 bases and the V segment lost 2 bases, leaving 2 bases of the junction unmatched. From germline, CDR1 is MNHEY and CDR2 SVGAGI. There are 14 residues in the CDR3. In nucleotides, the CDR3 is TGTGCCAGCAGTTACCGGGACAGGGCCACTGAAGCTTTCTTT. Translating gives CASSYRDRATEAFF.

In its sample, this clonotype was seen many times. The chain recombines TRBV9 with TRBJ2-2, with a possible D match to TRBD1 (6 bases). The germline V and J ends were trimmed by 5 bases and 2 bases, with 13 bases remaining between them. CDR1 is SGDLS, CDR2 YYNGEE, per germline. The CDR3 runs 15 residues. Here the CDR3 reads CASSVGTLNTGELFF. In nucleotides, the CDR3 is TGTGCCAGCAGTGTCGGGACACTAAACACCGGGGAGCTGTTTTTT. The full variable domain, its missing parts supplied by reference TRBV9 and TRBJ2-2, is DSGVTQTPKHLITATGQRVTLRCSPRSGDLSVYWYQQSLDQGLQFLIQYYNGEERAKGNILERFSAQQFPDLHSELNLSSLELGDSALYFCASSVGTLNTGELFFGEGSRLTVL.

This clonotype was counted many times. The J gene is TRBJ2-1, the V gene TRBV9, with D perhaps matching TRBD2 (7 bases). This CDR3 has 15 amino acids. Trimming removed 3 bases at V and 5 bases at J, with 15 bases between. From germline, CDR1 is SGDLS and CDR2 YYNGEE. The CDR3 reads CASSETGGRNNEQFF. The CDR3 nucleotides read TGTGCCAGCAGCGAGACGGGGGGCCGAAACAATGAGCAGTTCTTC.

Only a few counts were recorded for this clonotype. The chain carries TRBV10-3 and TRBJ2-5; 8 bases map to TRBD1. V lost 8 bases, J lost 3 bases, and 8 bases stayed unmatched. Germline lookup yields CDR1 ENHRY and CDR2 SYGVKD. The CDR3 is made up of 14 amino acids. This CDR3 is CAIGTGTGKETQYF. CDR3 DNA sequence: TGTGCCATCGGCACAGGGACAGGCAAAGAGACCCAGTACTTC.

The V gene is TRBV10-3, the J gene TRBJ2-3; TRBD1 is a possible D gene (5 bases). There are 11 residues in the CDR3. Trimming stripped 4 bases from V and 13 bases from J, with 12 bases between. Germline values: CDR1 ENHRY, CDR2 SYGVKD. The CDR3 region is CAISGGAEEYF. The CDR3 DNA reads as TGTGCCATCAGTGGTGGGGCTGAGGAGTATTTT.

In DNA, the CDR3 is TGTGCCAGCAGTTCCCTACCGGGACAGGGGGCGTCTCGTTTATTGGGTACCGGGGAGCTGTTTTTT. This translates into CASSSLPGQGASRLLGTGELFF. J is TRBJ2-2 and V is TRBV27, with 12 bases lining up with TRBD1. With V trimmed by 4 bases and J by 5 bases, 23 bases remained unmatched. CDR3 length equals 22 residues. CDR1 MNHEY and CDR2 SMNVEV come from the germline V gene (reference sequence).

CDR3 residues: CASSRDRGWSPLHF. In DNA, the CDR3 is TGTGCCAGCAGCAGGGACAGGGGGTGGTCACCCCTCCACTTT. This chain joins TRBV7-2 and TRBJ1-6; 11 nucleotides align to TRBD1. Germline V gene sequence: CDR1 SGHTA, CDR2 FQGNSA. V lost 5 bases to trimming and J lost 10 bases; unmatched junction nucleotides: 4. This CDR3 is 14 amino acids long. Full variable domain (outside the CDR3, taken from reference TRBV7-2 and TRBJ1-6): GAGVSQSPSNKVTEKGKDVELRCDPISGHTALYWYRQSLGQGLEFLIYFQGNSAPDKSGLPSDRFSAERTGGSVSTLTIQRTQQEDSAVYLCASSRDRGWSPLHFGNGTRLTVT.

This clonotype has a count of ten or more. The CDR3 region is CATSRDGNQPQHF. CDR3 sequence (DNA): TGTGCCACCAGTAGGGACGGCAATCAGCCCCAGCATTTT. The V and J genes are TRBV24-1 and TRBJ1-5; D perhaps matches TRBD1 (5 bases). CDR3 length: 13 residues. Trimming pared 6 bases from V and 2 bases from J, leaving 7 bases between. Germline CDR1 reads KGHDR; CDR2 reads SFDVKD.

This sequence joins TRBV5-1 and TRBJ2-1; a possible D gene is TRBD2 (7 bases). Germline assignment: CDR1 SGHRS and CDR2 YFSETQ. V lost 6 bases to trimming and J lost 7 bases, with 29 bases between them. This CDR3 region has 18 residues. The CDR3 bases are TGCGCCAGCACCGTGGCACCCCCGGGGGCGGGGGCTCGGAATGAGCAGTTCTTC. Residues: CASTVAPPGAGARNEQFF.

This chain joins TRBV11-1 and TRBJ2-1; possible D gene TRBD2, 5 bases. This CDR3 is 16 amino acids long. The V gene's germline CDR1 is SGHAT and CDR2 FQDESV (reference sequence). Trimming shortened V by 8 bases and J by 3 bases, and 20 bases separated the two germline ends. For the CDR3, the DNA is TGTGCCAGCGGCTCCCGGAGCCTCGGGGTCTACAATGAGCAGTTCTTC. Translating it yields CASGSRSLGVYNEQFF. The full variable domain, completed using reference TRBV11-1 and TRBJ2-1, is EAEVAQSPRYKITEKSQAVAFWCDPISGHATLYWYRQILGQGPELLVQFQDESVVDDSQLPKDRFSAERLKGVDSTLKIQPAELGDSAMYLCASGSRSLGVYNEQFFGPGTRLTVL.

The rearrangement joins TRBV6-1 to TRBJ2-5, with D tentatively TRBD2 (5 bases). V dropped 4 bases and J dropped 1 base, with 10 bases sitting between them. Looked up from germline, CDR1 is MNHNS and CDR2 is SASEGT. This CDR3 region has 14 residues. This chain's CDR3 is CASSATRTQETQYF. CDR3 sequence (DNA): TGTGCCAGCAGTGCTACTAGGACCCAAGAGACCCAGTACTTC.

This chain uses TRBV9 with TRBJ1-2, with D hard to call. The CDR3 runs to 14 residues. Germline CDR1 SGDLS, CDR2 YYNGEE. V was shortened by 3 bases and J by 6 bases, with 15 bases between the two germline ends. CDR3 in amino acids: CASSASDAHNGYTF. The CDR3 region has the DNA TGTGCCAGCAGCGCGTCGGATGCACACAATGGCTACACCTTC.

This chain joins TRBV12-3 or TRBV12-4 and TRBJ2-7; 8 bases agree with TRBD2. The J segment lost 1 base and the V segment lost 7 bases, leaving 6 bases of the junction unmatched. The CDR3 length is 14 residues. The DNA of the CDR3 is TGTGCCAGCACCCGGCGGGGGGATTCCTACGAGCAGTACTTC. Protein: CASTRRGDSYEQYF.

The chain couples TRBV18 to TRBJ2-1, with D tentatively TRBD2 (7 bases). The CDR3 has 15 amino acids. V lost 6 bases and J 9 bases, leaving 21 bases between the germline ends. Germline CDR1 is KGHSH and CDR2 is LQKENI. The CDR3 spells CASSVVGGAAAEQFF. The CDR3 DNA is TGTGCCAGCTCCGTGGTTGGGGGGGCAGCCGCTGAGCAGTTCTTC.

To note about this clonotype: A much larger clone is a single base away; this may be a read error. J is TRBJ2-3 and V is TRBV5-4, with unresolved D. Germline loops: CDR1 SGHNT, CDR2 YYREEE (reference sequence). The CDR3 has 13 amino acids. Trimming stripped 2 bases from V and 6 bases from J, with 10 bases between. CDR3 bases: TGTGCCAGCAGCTTACTTCATGAGGATACGCAGTATTTT. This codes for CASSLLHEDTQYF.